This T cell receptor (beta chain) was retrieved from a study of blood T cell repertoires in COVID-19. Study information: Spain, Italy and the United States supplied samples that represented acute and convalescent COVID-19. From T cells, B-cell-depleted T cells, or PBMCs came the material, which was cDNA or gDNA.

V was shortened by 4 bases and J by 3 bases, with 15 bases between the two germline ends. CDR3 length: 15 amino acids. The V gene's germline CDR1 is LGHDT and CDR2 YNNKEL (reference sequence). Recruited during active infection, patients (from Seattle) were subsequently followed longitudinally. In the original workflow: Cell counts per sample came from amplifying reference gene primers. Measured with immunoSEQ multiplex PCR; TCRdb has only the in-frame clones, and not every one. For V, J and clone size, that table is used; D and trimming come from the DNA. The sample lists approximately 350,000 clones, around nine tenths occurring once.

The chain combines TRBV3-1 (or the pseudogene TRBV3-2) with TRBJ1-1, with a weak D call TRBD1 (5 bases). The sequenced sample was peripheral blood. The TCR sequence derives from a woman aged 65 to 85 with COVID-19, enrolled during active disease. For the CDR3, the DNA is TGTGCCAGCAGCCTCACGTCGCGGGGCTACACTGAAGCTTTCTTT. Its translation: CASSLTSRGYTEAFF.